This T cell receptor beta chain was captured by sequencing in a study of Ad26.COV2.S vaccination and SARS-CoV-2 variants (dated by TCRdb to the early 2020s). About the study as a whole: Donors in the vaccine arm were drawn from COV1001, a multicentre, randomized, double-blind, placebo-controlled phase I-IIa trial testing Ad26.COV2.S in healthy adults. Trial participants were randomized into five groups of five, in which low-dose or high-dose Ad26.COV2.S was given once or twice, or placebo was given on both occasions. TCRbeta repertoire sequencing was used to assess the specificity and breadth of SARS-CoV-2-reactive T cell receptors after Ad26.COV2.S vaccination. Ad26.COV2.S was administered intramuscularly at a dose of 5x10^10 or 1x10^11 viral particles, either as one shot or as two shots given 56 days apart. A total of some 30 samples were included in the TCR-sequenced set, comprising some 20 Ad26.COV2.S vaccine recipients, 5 placebo recipients and 8 SARS-CoV-2 convalescent individuals. Blinding of investigators to trial group allocation was maintained during experiments and outcome assessment.

The treatment or condition label of this sample denotes: about 20 received Ad26.COV2.S at low or high dose, single or two shots; 5 received placebo; per-sample allocation not given. For vaccine and placebo recipients, the sequenced repertoires came from samples collected on day 63 after the first injection. In Cohort 1b, about 25 adults aged 18-55 years were enrolled at a single site in Boston, USA, between 29 July and 7 August 2020. Ad26.COV2.S consisted of a replication-incompetent adenovirus type 26 vector by which a prefusion-stabilized SARS-CoV-2 spike protein from the original Wuhan strain was expressed. What the work shows at the level of the full study, not this receptor alone: After vaccination, spike-specific CD8+ and CD4+ T cell responses were reported to show substantial breadth. The authors noted that total T cell responses may have been underestimated by the TCR breadth and depth analyses. Vaccine and placebo recipients had similar non-spike TCR breadth, a finding consistent with the vaccine containing only spike. Ad26.COV2.S recipients had higher spike-specific TCR breadth than placebo recipients (P = 0.0014). Comparing responses between vaccine doses or regimens was not something the study was powered to do.

TCRbeta CDR3 regions were sequenced with the immunoSEQ Assay. After extraction, genomic DNA underwent amplification by bias-controlled multiplex PCR, followed by high-throughput sequencing. From the authors' description of their analysis: To quantify the absolute abundance of every unique TCRbeta CDR3 region, sequences were collapsed and filtered. Usable DNA was measured by amplifying reference genes present in all nucleated cells, and TCRbeta template counts were normalized to that usable DNA to estimate T cell fraction. Repertoire TCRs were annotated as SARS-CoV-2-specific when V gene, CDR3 amino acid sequence and J gene were exactly matched to a known reactive TCR set. The reference SARS-CoV-2 TCR set was obtained from MIRA and was filtered for enrichment in COVID-19-positive ImmuneCODE repertoires, whereby public or cross-reactive TCRs were removed. Using the MIRA antigens, annotated TCRs were further analysed by specific ORF or by position within an ORF. Breadth was defined as the number of annotated unique rearrangements divided by the total number of unique productive rearrangements, and depth was defined as the summed frequency of the annotated unique rearrangements. Two-sided Wilcoxon rank-sum tests were applied when comparing TCR breadth between groups. In its TCRdb copy, this immuneACCESS table keeps in-frame sequences only and misses some clones. Where compared with another copy, unresolved V genes explain less than half of these, and the others have no known cause. From that table come the V and J calls and clone size; the DNA was used to work out D and trimming. For this sample there are 440,000 or so clones; about 90% appear just once. Around 4.5% of the sample is taken by the ten largest.

As concerns this clone: Its binding antigen is unknown. Per-base quality was not reported, and no clone a single base away is much larger than it.

Sequencing used peripheral blood, obtained in a trial of Ad26.COV2.S vaccine versus placebo. This clonotype was sampled from a person aged 18 to 65 who received the Ad26.COV2.S COVID-19 vaccine or a placebo.

The CDR3 protein sequence reads: CASSAGQFLYGYTF. The bases are TGTGCCAGTAGTGCCGGACAGTTTCTCTATGGCTACACCTTC. The chain links TRBV19 with TRBJ1-2; TRBD1 is possibly the D segment (6 matching bases). V sheds 5 bases and J sheds 4 bases, leaving 14 bases between their ends. According to the germline V gene (reference sequence), CDR1 reads LNHDA and CDR2 reads SQIVND. The CDR3 starts with the cysteine, ends with the phenylalanine, and has 14 residues. Just the 42-base CDR3 DNA is kept, in frame starting at base 1.